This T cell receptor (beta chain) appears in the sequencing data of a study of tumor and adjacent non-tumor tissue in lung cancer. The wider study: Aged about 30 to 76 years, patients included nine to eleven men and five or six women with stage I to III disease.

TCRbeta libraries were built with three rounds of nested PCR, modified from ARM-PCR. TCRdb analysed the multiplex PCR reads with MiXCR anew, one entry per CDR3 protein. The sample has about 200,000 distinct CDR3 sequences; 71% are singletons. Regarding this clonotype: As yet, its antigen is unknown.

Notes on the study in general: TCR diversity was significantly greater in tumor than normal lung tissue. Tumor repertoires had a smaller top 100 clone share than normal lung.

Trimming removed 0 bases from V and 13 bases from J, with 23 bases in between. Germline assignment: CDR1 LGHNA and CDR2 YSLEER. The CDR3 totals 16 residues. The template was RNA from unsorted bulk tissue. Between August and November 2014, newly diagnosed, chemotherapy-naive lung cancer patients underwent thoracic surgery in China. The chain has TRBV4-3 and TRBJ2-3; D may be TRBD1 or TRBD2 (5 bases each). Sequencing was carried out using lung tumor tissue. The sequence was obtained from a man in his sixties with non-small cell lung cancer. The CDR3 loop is CASSQDRADTTDTEYF. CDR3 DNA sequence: TGCGCCAGCAGCCAAGATAGAGCGGACACCACAGATACAGAGTATTTT.